This T cell receptor beta chain was profiled in a study of early T cells in non-severe SARS-CoV-2 infection. Study-level information: Sequencing targeted bulk RNA from unsorted whole blood, leaving chains unpaired.

CDR1 is SGHTA, CDR2 FQGTGA, per germline. CDR3 length: 15 amino acids. Trimming shortened V by 7 bases and J by 8 bases, and 22 bases separated the two germline ends. This clonotype was seen more than once but under ten times. Individual cDNA molecules received unique molecular identifiers. One entry per CDR3 protein, called by TCRdb with MiXCR from the 5' RACE reads. The table shows approximately 83,000 distinct CDR3 sequences, with over 13% occurring only once. This clonotype originated in an adult who was a healthcare worker with PCR-confirmed SARS-CoV-2 infection or an uninfected control (not recorded which). Sequenced: whole blood. The genes are TRBV7-3 and TRBJ2-3; D unclear. CDR3 in amino acids: CASTTSGNPPATQYF. The CDR3 nucleotides read TGTGCCAGCACAACCTCCGGCAACCCCCCGGCTACGCAGTATTTT.